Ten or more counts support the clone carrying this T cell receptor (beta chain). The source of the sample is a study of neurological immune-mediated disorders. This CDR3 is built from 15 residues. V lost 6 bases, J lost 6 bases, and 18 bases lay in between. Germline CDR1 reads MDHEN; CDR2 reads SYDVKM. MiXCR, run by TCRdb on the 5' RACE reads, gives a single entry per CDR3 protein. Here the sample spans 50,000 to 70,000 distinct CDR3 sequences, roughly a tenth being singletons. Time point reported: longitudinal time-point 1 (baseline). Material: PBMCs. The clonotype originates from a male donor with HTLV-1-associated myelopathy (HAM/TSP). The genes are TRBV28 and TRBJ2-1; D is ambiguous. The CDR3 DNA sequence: TGTGCCAGCAGCTCCTACTCGAATCCAGGCAATGAGCAGTTCTTC. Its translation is CASSSYSNPGNEQFF.